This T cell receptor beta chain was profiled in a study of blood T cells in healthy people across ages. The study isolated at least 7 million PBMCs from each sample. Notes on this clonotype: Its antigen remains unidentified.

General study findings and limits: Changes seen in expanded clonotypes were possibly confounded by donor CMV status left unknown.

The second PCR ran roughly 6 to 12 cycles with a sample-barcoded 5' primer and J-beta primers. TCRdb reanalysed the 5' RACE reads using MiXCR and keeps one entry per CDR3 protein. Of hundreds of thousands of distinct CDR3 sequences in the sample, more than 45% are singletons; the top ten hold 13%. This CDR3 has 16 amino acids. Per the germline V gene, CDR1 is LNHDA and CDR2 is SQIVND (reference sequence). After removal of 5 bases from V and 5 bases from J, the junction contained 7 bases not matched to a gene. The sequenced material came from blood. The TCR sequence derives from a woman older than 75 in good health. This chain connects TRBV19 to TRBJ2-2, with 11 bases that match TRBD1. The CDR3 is CASSATGTGGTGELFF. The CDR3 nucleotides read TGTGCCAGTAGTGCAACCGGGACAGGGGGAACCGGGGAGCTGTTTTTT.